This TCR beta chain was found in a study of sequential checkpoint blockade in melanoma. V shed 0 bases and J 6 bases; nucleotides not matched to a gene: 0. The CDR3 length is 12 residues. Germline lookup yields CDR1 SGHNT and CDR2 YYREEE (reference sequence). The treatment denotes: randomized to nivolumab then ipilimumab (arm A) or the reverse (arm B). Live CD3+CD8+ CD19− CD56− cells were sorted from PBMCs. TCRdb's copy holds only in-frame clones and misses some; the assay was immunoSEQ multiplex PCR. The data contain 9,500 to 15,000 clones, roughly 80% of them singletons. This clone was observed once.

This sequence joins TRBV5-4 and TRBJ2-7, with 7 nucleotides matching TRBD2. The receptor was derived from a human donor with melanoma. This specimen was CD8+ T cells sorted from blood (inferred from file names), taken from a patient given nivolumab and ipilimumab in sequence. The CDR3, as DNA: TGTGCCAGCAGCTTGGGCGGGGGCGAGCAGTACTTC. This encodes CASSLGGGEQYF.